What follows are 25 T cell receptor beta chains derived from one specimen sequenced in a study of blood T cells in healthy people across ages. The authors ran a second PCR of about 7 to 11 cycles using a sample-barcoded 5' primer and a J-beta primer mix. TCRdb reanalysed the 5' RACE reads using MiXCR and keeps one entry per CDR3 protein. The data show 800,000 to 1,000,000 distinct CDR3 sequences, roughly 52% seen once. Source material: blood. The origin of the receptors is a man between 25 and 39 years old in good health.

This chain's CDR3 is CSPGGGGTDTQYF. DNA for the CDR3: TGCAGTCCAGGGGGAGGGGGCACAGATACGCAGTATTTT. The chain uses TRBV20-1 and TRBJ2-3, with D possibly called TRBD1 or TRBD2 (7 bases each). The V gene lost 8 bases and the J gene lost 1 base, with 13 bases spanning the gap. CDR3 length: 13 amino acids. Germline loops: CDR1 DFQATT, CDR2 SNEGSKA (reference sequence).

The sample holds a few counts of this clonotype. V usage is TRBV20-1 and J usage is TRBJ2-5, with D perhaps matching TRBD2 (5 bases). The length of the CDR3 is 14 residues. Deletions cut 4 bases from V and 0 bases from J, with 12 bases between. Per germline, CDR1 DFQATT and CDR2 SNEGSKA (reference sequence). CDR3 nucleotide sequence: TGCAGTGCTACAGGAACGGGGTACCAAGAGACCCAGTACTTC. Protein sequence: CSATGTGYQETQYF.

The chain's CDR3 is CATSMETASLIEQFF. The CDR3 DNA reads TGTGCCACCAGCATGGAGACGGCTAGCCTCATTGAGCAGTTCTTC. The gene calls are TRBV15 and TRBJ2-1; TRBD2 might be the D (5 bases). The CDR3 length is 15 residues. The germline V and J ends were trimmed by 4 bases and 9 bases, with 19 bases remaining between them. CDR1 and CDR2 (germline): LNHNV, YYDKDF (reference sequence).

This clonotype was seen only a few times. The chain has TRBV5-1 and TRBJ2-1; D possibly corresponds to TRBD1 (6 bases). Germline assignment: CDR1 SGHRS and CDR2 YFSETQ. The length of the CDR3 is 13 residues. Deletions cut 4 bases from V and 6 bases from J, with 11 bases between. The CDR3 sequence: CASSVGQPNEQFF. The CDR3 bases are TGCGCCAGCAGCGTGGGACAACCCAATGAGCAGTTCTTC.

The chain uses TRBV9 and TRBJ2-7; D is unresolved. Germline loops: CDR1 SGDLS, CDR2 YYNGEE. Between the trimmed V and J ends, which lost 0 bases and 2 bases, there was a span of 9 bases. This CDR3 spans 14 amino acids. This CDR3 reads CASSVGSEAYEQYF. The CDR3 bases are TGTGCCAGCAGCGTAGGGTCTGAGGCCTACGAGCAGTACTTC.

The gene calls are TRBV7-9 and TRBJ2-3; D possibly matches TRBD1 or TRBD2 (5 bases each). Germline lookup yields CDR1 SEHNR and CDR2 FQNEAQ (reference sequence). Trimming left V 5 bases short and J 0 bases short, with 15 bases between. The CDR3 runs 16 residues. The chain's CDR3 is CASSLTGLLSTDTQYF. The CDR3 coding sequence is TGTGCCAGCAGCCTTACGGGGCTTCTTAGCACAGATACGCAGTATTTT.

The V gene is TRBV6-1, the J gene TRBJ2-1; TRBD1 matches 7 bases. Germline lookup yields CDR1 MNHNS and CDR2 SASEGT. The CDR3 is 15 residues long. V was clipped by 6 bases and J by 7 bases; unmatched bases: 12. The CDR3: CASSAPDRPPNEQFF. CDR3 in DNA: TGTGCCAGCAGCGCCCCGGACAGGCCCCCAAATGAGCAGTTCTTC.

This clonotype was found once. The junction differs from germline at one of its ends, possibly a read error. The V call is TRBV4-3, the J call TRBJ2-6; tentative D call: TRBD2 (7 bases). CDR3 size: 18 residues. CDR1 is LGHNA, CDR2 YSLEER, per germline. The CDR3 DNA follows: TGCGCCAGCAGCCAAGATCTTGAGGGGGGGGCCGGGGCCAACGCCCTGACTTTC. This translates into CASSQDLEGGAGANALTF.

This chain uses TRBV11-2 with TRBJ2-1, with 7 bases that match TRBD2. The length of the CDR3 is 16 residues. Trimming cost V 5 bases and J 2 bases; bases outside gene matches: 9. Germline CDR1 reads SGHAT; CDR2 reads FQNNGV. CDR3 amino acids: CASSLQAGIPYNEQFF. The CDR3 region has the DNA TGTGCCAGCAGCCTCCAAGCGGGGATCCCCTACAATGAGCAGTTCTTC. Full variable domain (rest looked up from reference TRBV11-2 and TRBJ2-1): EAGVAQSPRYKIIEKRQSVAFWCNPISGHATLYWYQQILGQGPKLLIQFQNNGVVDDSQLPKDRFSAERLKGVDSTLKIQPAKLEDSAVYLCASSLQAGIPYNEQFFGPGTRLTVL.

The gene calls are TRBV3-1 and TRBJ1-6, with TRBD1 matching 9 bases. V was pared by 5 bases and J by 8 bases, with 4 bases of the junction left unmatched. The CDR3 spans 14 residues. Germline V gene data show CDR1 as LGHDT and CDR2 as YNNKEL (reference sequence). Here the CDR3 reads CASSMGQGYSPLHF. The CDR3 region has the DNA TGTGCCAGCAGCATGGGACAGGGTTATTCACCCCTCCACTTT.

The rearrangement links TRBV4-2 to TRBJ2-1; unclear D gene. The germline V gene has CDR1 LGHNA and CDR2 YNFKEQ. The germline V and J ends were trimmed by 0 bases and 2 bases, with 8 bases remaining between them. The CDR3 length is 15 residues. The CDR3 nucleotides read TGTGCCAGCAGCCAAGAACAGAGCCCCTACAATGAGCAGTTCTTC. Translated, it gives CASSQEQSPYNEQFF.

A few counts support this clonotype. The chain has TRBV6-6 and TRBJ1-4; no clear D gene. Germline loops: CDR1 MNHNY, CDR2 SVGAGI (reference sequence). The CDR3 has 14 amino acids. Trimming pared 6 bases from V and 4 bases from J, leaving 12 bases between. The CDR3 DNA reads as TGTGCCAGCAGGGTGTTTGGTCTTAATGAAAAACTGTTTTTT. Protein sequence: CASRVFGLNEKLFF.

In regard to this clonotype: This could be a read error, since a much larger clone is one nucleotide away. The chain uses TRBV9 and TRBJ2-3, with 7 nucleotides matching TRBD1. The CDR3 consists of 15 residues. Germline V CDR1 and CDR2: SGDLS, YYNGEE. The CDR3 reads CVSSVGTVPTDTQYF. The CDR3 nucleotides are TGTGTCAGCAGCGTAGGGACAGTACCCACAGATACGCAGTATTTT.

The gene calls are TRBV5-1 and TRBJ2-1; TRBD1 matches at 11 bases. Germline V lookup: CDR1 SGHRS, CDR2 YFSETQ. The CDR3 totals 15 residues. After removal of 4 bases from V and 6 bases from J, the junction contained 6 bases not matched to a gene. The chain's CDR3 is CASSIGQGAPNEQFF. In DNA form, the CDR3 reads TGCGCCAGCAGCATAGGACAGGGGGCCCCCAATGAGCAGTTCTTC.

This chain uses TRBV25-1 with TRBJ2-3, with a weak D call TRBD1 (5 bases). Trimming cost V 3 bases and J 2 bases, with 12 bases left between them. Germline values: CDR1 MGHDK, CDR2 SYGVNS. This CDR3 has 15 residues. CDR3 in amino acids: CASSETRVSTDTQYF. The CDR3, as DNA: TGTGCCAGCAGTGAGACCAGGGTTTCCACAGATACGCAGTATTTT.

This clonotype showed up just a few times. This chain connects TRBV30 to TRBJ1-5, with a weak D call TRBD1 (5 bases). The V gene's germline CDR1 is GTSNPN and CDR2 SVGIG (reference sequence). The CDR3 totals 13 residues. Trimming removed 2 bases at V and 6 bases at J, with 11 bases between. The CDR3 DNA reads as TGTGCCTGGAGTCTTCACGGGGGTCAGCCCCAGCATTTT. Translation: CAWSLHGGQPQHF.

This clonotype was recorded a few times. The chain combines TRBV28 with TRBJ2-7, with 9 bases that match TRBD1. Germline CDR1 is MDHEN and CDR2 is SYDVKM. J gave up 3 bases and V 5 bases, and 8 bases lay outside the gene matches. There are 15 residues in the CDR3. In DNA, the CDR3 is TGTGCCAGCAGTAACGGACAGGGGAACTACTACGAGCAGTACTTC. Translated, it gives CASSNGQGNYYEQYF.

The rearrangement links TRBV29-1 to TRBJ2-1; D possibly corresponds to TRBD1 (5 bases). CDR1 and CDR2 from the germline V gene are SQVTM and ANQGSEA. The CDR3 contains 11 residues. V lost 8 bases to trimming and J lost 5 bases, with 10 bases between them. The CDR3 spells CSTRQNNEQFF. CDR3 sequence (DNA): TGCAGCACCCGACAGAACAATGAGCAGTTCTTC.

Comment on this clonotype: No conserved phenylalanine or tryptophan is present at the end of the CDR3, so a read error is the likely explanation. This rearrangement joins TRBV12-3 or TRBV12-4 to TRBJ2-3; either TRBD1 or TRBD2 may fit D (5 bases each). The CDR3 runs 15 residues. Trimming removed 3 bases from V and 0 bases from J, with 10 bases in between. This CDR3 reads CASSFYRTSTDTQYS. The CDR3 DNA reads as TGTGCCAGCAGTTTTTACAGGACTAGCACAGATACGCAGTATTCT.

The rearrangement uses TRBV20-1 and TRBJ2-3, with D unresolved. Germline values: CDR1 DFQATT, CDR2 SNEGSKA (reference sequence). This CDR3 spans 12 amino acids. V was cut by 3 bases and J by 1 base, with 5 bases left in between. The CDR3 nucleotides are TGCAGTGCTAGTCCTTGCACAGATACGCAGTATTTT. It specifies CSASPCTDTQYF.

This clonotype was observed a handful of times. This chain uses TRBV29-1 with TRBJ2-3; 8 nucleotides line up with TRBD1. This CDR3 has 12 amino acids. J was trimmed by 1 base and V by 6 bases; bases with no gene match: 0. The germline V gene has CDR1 SQVTM and CDR2 ANQGSEA. The CDR3 loop reads CSVGQGTDTQYF. Written as DNA, the CDR3 is TGCAGCGTGGGACAGGGCACAGATACGCAGTATTTT.

This chain uses TRBV4-1 with TRBJ2-4; possible D gene TRBD1, 6 bases. The V end was cut by 4 bases, the J end by 6 bases, with 7 bases between. Germline V gene sequence: CDR1 MGHRA, CDR2 YSYEKL. This CDR3 has 12 amino acids. CDR3 amino acids: CASSPGVNIQYF. Here the CDR3 DNA reads TGCGCCAGCAGCCCAGGGGTAAACATTCAGTACTTC.

Turning to this clonotype: Mismatch with germline at one junction end may stem from a read error. CDR3 protein: CASSPGDSSKQPQHF. The CDR3 DNA sequence: TGTGCCAGCAGTCCCGGGGACAGTAGCAAGCAGCCCCAGCATTTT. V usage is TRBV6-2 or TRBV6-3 and J usage is TRBJ1-5; 7 positions match TRBD1. The CDR3 extends over 15 amino acids. In germline, CDR1 is MNHEY, CDR2 SVGEGT.

V and J are TRBV20-1 and TRBJ2-7, with 9 bases lining up with TRBD2. Germline-derived CDR1 and CDR2 are DFQATT and SNEGSKA (reference sequence). The CDR3 extends over 14 amino acids. The CDR3 nucleotides read TGCAGCGCCACTACTAGCGGGTCCCGGCGGGAGCAGTACTTC. It encodes CSATTSGSRREQYF.

In this sample, this clonotype turned up a few times. This chain uses TRBV7-9 with TRBJ1-4; perhaps TRBD1 as D (6 bases). In germline, CDR1 is SEHNR, CDR2 FQNEAQ (reference sequence). V lost 1 base, J lost 7 bases, and 10 bases lay in between. This CDR3 has 14 residues. The CDR3 protein is CASSLGDIAEKLFF. The CDR3, as DNA: TGTGCCAGCAGCTTAGGGGACATTGCTGAAAAACTGTTTTTT.